This T cell receptor (beta chain) was recorded in a study of T cell changes during pregnancy in multiple sclerosis. The CDR3 runs to 15 residues. CDR1 SGHRS and CDR2 YFSETQ come from the germline V gene. V was clipped by 3 bases and J by 4 bases, with 11 bases between them. Only in-frame clones appear in the TCRdb table, and some are missing; sequencing was by immunoSEQ multiplex PCR. The table includes fewer than 75,000 clones, about 91% detected once. The receptor comes from a female donor in good health, enrolled as a control in a pregnancy study. The V call is TRBV5-1, the J call TRBJ2-6; D gene uncertain. Sequenced here: peripheral blood, sampled after pregnancy. The CDR3 sequence: CASSSQTPGANVLTF. Written as DNA, the CDR3 is TGCGCCAGCAGCTCACAGACACCGGGGGCCAACGTCCTGACTTTC.